This T cell receptor (beta chain) was recorded in a study of T-cell memory formation after mild COVID-19. This clonotype was counted at least ten times. TCRdb passed the 5' RACE reads through MiXCR, listing each CDR3 protein once. The sample gives more than 100,000 distinct CDR3 sequences, about 18% of which show up once; roughly 5.3% is in the top ten. V gave up 0 bases and J gave up 4 bases, with 11 bases separating them. The CDR3 covers 15 residues. CDR1 is SGHRS and CDR2 is YFSETQ in the germline V gene. Material: PBMCs or a T cell subset sorted from them (not recorded which). This sequence was found in a man between 18 and 29 years old who had mild COVID-19 (a few samples of this study predate the infection). Cell type and time point are not known. The V gene is TRBV5-1, the J gene TRBJ2-1, with a possible D match to TRBD2 (6 bases). The CDR3 is CASSLALAEYNEQFF. CDR3 nucleotide sequence: TGCGCCAGCAGCTTGGCTTTAGCGGAATACAATGAGCAGTTCTTC.